This TCR beta chain appears in the sequencing data of a study of OX40 agonist ivuxolimab in advanced cancers. Regarding the study in general: Ivuxolimab was an agonistic, fully human IgG2 monoclonal antibody directed against OX40 (CD134), a costimulatory receptor. Intravenous ivuxolimab was administered to patients every 2 weeks at six dose levels: 0.01, 0.1, 0.3, 1.5, 3 and 10 mg/kg. Partial responses occurred in three dose-escalation patients, of whom one had hepatocellular carcinoma and two had cutaneous melanoma. Of the roughly 52 dose-escalation patients, hepatocellular carcinoma was present in 19, melanoma in approximately 15, renal cell carcinoma in 9 and head and neck cancer in 9. The paper covers the monotherapy dose-escalation part of the phase I ivuxolimab trial, which included N of about 50 patients. In the dose-escalation cohort, 70% to 85% of patients were male, and the mean age was approximately 60 years with a range of roughly 20 to 80. The point of sequencing TCRbeta in the periphery was to test whether ivuxolimab changed TCR sequence diversity and drove clonal T-cell expansion. Prior anti-PD-1, anti-PD-L1 or anti-CTLA-4 therapy was permitted, and checkpoint inhibitors had been received by roughly two fifths of dose-escalation patients. General conclusions and limits of the study: At doses of 0.1 to 3.0 mg/kg, clonal expansion of both CD4+ and CD8+ blood T cells was observed from baseline to week 6. Low levels of normalized T-cell clonal expansion were also seen in some patients who did not respond. After ivuxolimab, CD8+ T cells had more expanded clones than CD4+ T cells on average. In the 0.1-3.0 mg/kg groups, partial responders had among the lowest normalized peripheral clonal expansion, particularly in CD8+ T cells. The antigen specificity of the clonally expanded peripheral T cells was not determined.

Patients with autoimmune disease history or receiving systemic immunosuppression were excluded from the trial. Peripheral blood for TCR sequencing was collected from all dose cohorts at baseline, on cycle 4 day 1, and on cycle 7 day 1. The samples were taken from a phase I, first-in-human, multicenter, open-label dose-escalation trial of ivuxolimab. Adults with locally advanced or metastatic melanoma, renal cell carcinoma, hepatocellular carcinoma or head and neck squamous cell carcinoma were enrolled in the trial. Before TCR sequencing, CD4+ and CD8+ T cells were separately sorted from peripheral blood. Counted from cysteine to phenylalanine, this CDR3 has 13 amino acids. Kept here is only the CDR3 DNA, which spans 39 bases and is read in frame from base 1. CDR1 and CDR2 are read off the germline V gene as MNHNS and SASEGT. Trimming removed 2 bases from V and 3 bases from J, leaving 6 bases between the germline ends.

This clone was observed once. Its recognized antigen is unknown. Base qualities were left out, and no much larger clone turns up one base away. For sequencing of the TCRbeta CDR3 region, genomic DNA was extracted from the sorted cells. The immunoSEQ Assay was used for sequencing of TCRbeta CDR3 regions. Sourced from immuneACCESS, this table was stored by TCRdb with only in-frame sequences that have V and J called. A share of the clones is absent; for the studies checked, an unresolved V gene accounts for under half, and the remainder has no known explanation. The sample data list around 50,000 clones, and approximately 90% of these were observed just once. The ten largest clones capture 10% to 15% of the sample.

The rearranged chain carries TRBV6-1 and TRBJ2-3, with the D gene call left open. This TCR derives from an adult with an advanced solid tumor such as melanoma, head and neck, liver or kidney cancer. The material was CD4+ or CD8+ T cells sorted from blood, obtained in a trial of the OX40 agonist ivuxolimab. The CDR3 reads CASSEKWTDTQYF. The nucleotide sequence is TGTGCCAGCAGTGAAAAGTGGACAGATACGCAGTATTTT.